These T cell receptor beta chains were read from a single sample in a study of CD8 T cells in Susac syndrome. Each CDR3 protein is one row after TCRdb ran MiXCR on the immunoSEQ multiplex PCR reads. The sample records more than 150,000 distinct CDR3 sequences, around 95% being singletons. Material for sequencing was CD4+ T cells from PBMCs. These receptors came from a human donor with Susac syndrome. Both conserved end residues are part of each CDR3. Each record gives: clone size, V gene, CDR3 protein. Some rows have no size entry. The others give once, few or many, or a class for an expanded clone.

size: -; V: TRBV5-1; CDR3: CASSLFPTYEQYF
size: -; V: TRBV30; CDR3: CAWTPGGNAQFF
size: -; V: TRBV30; CDR3: CAWGGQVAKNIQYF
size: -; V: TRBV7-9; CDR3: CASSTTGGATEAFF
size: once; V: TRBV6-4; CDR3: CASSRDRSSYEQYF
size: -; V: TRBV28; CDR3: CASSFQGPSMNEQFF
size: -; V: TRBV12-3/TRBV12-4; CDR3: CASRLAGETQYF
size: -; V: TRBV5-1; CDR3: CASSLVMEETQYF
size: -; V: TRBV20-1; CDR3: CSARVGQANQPQHF
size: -; V: TRBV25-1; CDR3: CASSESGRENIQYF
size: -; V: TRBV7-3; CDR3: CASSLNQAGSSPLHF
size: -; V: TRBV13; CDR3: CASSSTGPGNTIYF
size: -; V: TRBV30; CDR3: CAWSDPGQGLSYEQYF
size: -; V: TRBV24-1; CDR3: CATSGVPNTGELFF
size: once; V: TRBV5-5; CDR3: CASSLLTKRGYEQYF
size: -; V: TRBV27; CDR3: CAAGGQGFYEQYF
size: -; V: TRBV20-1; CDR3: CSAALNEKLFF
size: -; V: TRBV6-5; CDR3: CASSVQGARELFF
size: -; V: TRBV6-5; CDR3: CASSYVGSSYNEQFF
size: -; V: TRBV7-8; CDR3: CASSPTGALTYEQYF
size: -; V: TRBV7-6; CDR3: CASSLGQGAGEAFF
size: -; V: TRBV24-1; CDR3: CATSDRGQGKINYGYTF
size: -; V: TRBV7-6; CDR3: CASSQELGQGYNEQFF
size: -; V: TRBV5-1; CDR3: CASSSTGSHNEQFF
size: -; V: TRBV2; CDR3: CASSKSPYTDTQYF
size: once; V: TRBV29-1; CDR3: CSVVRQGNAGELFF
size: -; V: TRBV30; CDR3: CAWRVTGAGNQPQHF
size: -; V: TRBV5-4; CDR3: CASSSGTEYEQYF
size: -; V: TRBV5-1; CDR3: CASSFTPGADTQYF
size: -; V: TRBV20-1; CDR3: CSARKGAVTGNTIYF
size: -; V: TRBV18; CDR3: CASSPSGDQVTGPQHF
size: few; V: TRBV12-3/TRBV12-4; CDR3: CASSLIGGNTEAFF
size: once; V: TRBV9; CDR3: CASRGLTTGELFF
size: -; V: TRBV5-1; CDR3: CASSLASHLMDTQYF
size: -; V: TRBV7-8; CDR3: CASRTPESSYEQYF
size: -; V: TRBV20-1; CDR3: CSATAETLAKNIQYF
size: once; V: TRBV3-1; CDR3: CASSQDREGTFQETQYF
size: -; V: TRBV2; CDR3: CASYSHRGRNYGYGYTF